This is a list of T cell receptor beta chains from one sample in a study of blood T cell repertoires in COVID-19. Data came from immunoSEQ multiplex PCR; TCRdb stores just in-frame clones and leaves some out. The repertoire has around 250,000 clones, approximately 90% of them found once; the top ten carry approximately 4.1%. The source material was PBMCs or T cells enriched from blood (not recorded which). The receptors stem from a woman aged 30 to 39 who had recovered from COVID-19. The CDR3 runs from the conserved cysteine through the conserved F or W. A D gene is named only where the DNA matches it firmly. For some rows the clone size is stated as once, few or many, or as a class when expanded; others skip it.

TRBV3-1/TRBV3-2	TRBJ1-4	.	.	TGTGCCAGCAGCCAATGGAATACGGGTGGTGAAAAACTGTTTTTT	CASSQWNTGGEKLFF
TRBV28	TRBJ1-2	.	.	TGTGCCAGCAGTTTATCCGCGGCTCCATATGGCTACACCTTC	CASSLSAAPYGYTF
TRBV11-1	TRBJ2-5	.	TRBD1	TGTGCCAGCAGCTTAGGGGATACAGGGGCGGGAGAGACCCAGTACTTC	CASSLGDTGAGETQYF
TRBV20-1	TRBJ2-7	.	.	TGCAGTGCTAGTTCCGGGGGATTCGTGTACGAGCAGTACTTC	CSASSGGFVYEQYF
TRBV19	TRBJ1-3	.	.	TGTGCCAGTAGTATATCATCCGGGAGTGGAAACACCATATATTTT	CASSISSGSGNTIYF
TRBV5-1	TRBJ1-2	.	TRBD1	TGCGCCAGCAGCTTGGCCAAGGACAGGGTTGGCTATGGCTACACCTTC	CASSLAKDRVGYGYTF
TRBV30	TRBJ2-3	.	TRBD2	TGTGCCTGGAGCTTTAGTCCCACGCTAGCGGGAGCTCTAGATACGCAGTATTTT	CAWSFSPTLAGALDTQYF
TRBV19	TRBJ1-1	.	.	TGTGCCAGCAGTGCCTATAGGGAGATGAACACTGAAGCTTTCTTT	CASSAYREMNTEAFF
TRBV11-2	TRBJ2-1	once	TRBD2	TGTGCCAGCAGCCCCCCCTGGCGGGAGTCCCGAACTGCCTACAATGAGCAGTTCTTC	CASSPPWRESRTAYNEQFF
TRBV5-6	TRBJ1-2	.	TRBD1	TGTGCCAGCAGCTTGGGGGACAGAAGCTATGGCTACACCTTC	CASSLGDRSYGYTF
TRBV2	TRBJ2-3	.	TRBD2	TGTGCCAGCAGTGAAGCGGTAGCGGGAGGGGCGGATACGCAGTATTTT	CASSEAVAGGADTQYF
TRBV7-2	TRBJ1-5	.	.	TGTGCCAGCAGCTTAGAAGCAGGGACAACCCAGCCCCAGCATTTT	CASSLEAGTTQPQHF
TRBV5-6	TRBJ1-1	few	TRBD1	TGTGCCAGCAGCTTGTACGACAGGGGCGAGATAGTGGCTTTCTTT	CASSLYDRGEIVAFF
TRBV5-1	TRBJ1-2	.	TRBD1	TGCGCCAGCAGCCCGGACAGGGCGGGGTATGGCTACACCTTC	CASSPDRAGYGYTF